A selection of T cell receptor beta chains follows, all from one sample in a study of blood T cell repertoires in COVID-19. The protocol was immunoSEQ multiplex PCR, while the TCRdb copy is restricted to in-frame clones and leaves out a portion. The sample has 100,000 to 150,000 clones; approximately 80% are singletons. The sequenced sample was peripheral blood. Receptors were obtained from a woman aged 45-65 years with acute or convalescent COVID-19. CDR3s include the opening cysteine and the closing phenylalanine or tryptophan. A D gene is named only where the DNA matches it firmly. Not every row has a clone size; where given, it reads once, few, many or a size class.

>13|-|TRBJ2-1|-|TRBV15
CATSSGLGDEQFF
TGTGCCACCAGCAGCGGTCTAGGGGATGAGCAGTTCTTC
>15|-|TRBJ1-4|-|TRBV27
CASSLWGAGNEKLFF
TGTGCCAGCAGTTTATGGGGCGCCGGTAATGAAAAACTGTTTTTT
>17|TRBD1|TRBJ1-3|-|TRBV9
CASSSDRGRSSGNTIYF
TGTGCCAGCAGCTCGGACAGGGGGCGATCATCTGGAAACACCATATATTTT
>15|TRBD2|TRBJ2-3|-|TRBV10-1
CASSDPSGITDTQYF
TGCGCCAGCAGTGACCCTAGCGGGATTACAGATACGCAGTATTTT
>15|TRBD1|TRBJ1-4|-|TRBV11-2
CASSPRTGWSEKLFF
TGTGCCAGCAGCCCCCGGACAGGGTGGAGCGAAAAACTGTTTTTT
>15|-|TRBJ2-7|-|TRBV29-1
CSVSPLWGVSYEQYF
TGCAGCGTTTCTCCTCTCTGGGGGGTCTCCTACGAGCAGTACTTC
>13|-|TRBJ1-5|-|TRBV14
CASSPGLDQPQHF
TGTGCCAGCAGCCCAGGGCTTGATCAGCCCCAGCATTTT
>15|-|TRBJ1-2|-|TRBV9
CASSVDRIPNYGYTF
TGTGCCAGCAGCGTAGACAGAATCCCGAACTATGGCTACACCTTC
>17|TRBD1|TRBJ1-5|-|TRBV27
CASSLSGLTGGNQPQHF
TGTGCCAGCAGTTTATCCGGCCTTACAGGGGGCAATCAGCCCCAGCATTTT
>17|TRBD2|TRBJ2-3|-|TRBV12-5
CASGLDGLAVSTDTQYF
TGTGCTAGTGGTTTGGACGGACTAGCGGTGAGCACAGATACGCAGTATTTT
>16|-|TRBJ2-2|once|TRBV6-6
CASSLRTARSTGELFF
TGTGCCAGCAGTCTAAGGACAGCAAGATCAACCGGGGAGCTGTTTTTT
>15|-|TRBJ1-5|-|TRBV2
CASSDYRVINQPQHF
TGTGCCAGCAGTGACTACAGGGTAATCAATCAGCCCCAGCATTTT
>17|TRBD1|TRBJ2-2|-|TRBV18
CASSPRQGVFNTGELFF
TGTGCCAGCTCACCCCGACAGGGGGTTTTTAACACCGGGGAGCTGTTTTTT
>16|-|TRBJ1-2|once|TRBV27
CASSARVAGKRDGYTF
TGTGCCAGCAGTGCCCGGGTGGCAGGGAAAAGGGATGGCTACACCTTC
>12|TRBD1|TRBJ2-7|-|TRBV6-5
CASSGQGKEQYF
TGTGCCAGCAGCGGACAGGGGAAAGAGCAGTACTTC
>12|TRBD1|TRBJ1-1|-|TRBV29-1
CSVATGGTEAFF
TGCAGCGTTGCAACAGGGGGCACTGAAGCTTTCTTT
>15|TRBD1|TRBJ2-5|-|TRBV11-2
CASSTGTGATETQYF
TGTGCCAGCAGCACTGGGACAGGGGCAACGGAGACCCAGTACTTC